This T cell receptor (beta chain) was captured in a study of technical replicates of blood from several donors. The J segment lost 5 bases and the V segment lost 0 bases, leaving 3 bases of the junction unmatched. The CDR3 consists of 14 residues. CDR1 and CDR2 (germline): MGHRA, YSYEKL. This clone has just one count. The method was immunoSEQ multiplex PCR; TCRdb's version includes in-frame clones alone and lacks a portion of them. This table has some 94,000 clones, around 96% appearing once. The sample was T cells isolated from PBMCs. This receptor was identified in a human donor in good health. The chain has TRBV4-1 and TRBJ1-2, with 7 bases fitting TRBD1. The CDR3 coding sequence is TGCGCCAGCAGCCAAGACGACAGGGTTTATGGCTACACCTTC. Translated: CASSQDDRVYGYTF.